Listed below are T cell receptor beta chains from one sample, sequenced in a study of beta chain features in type 1 diabetes. Clones were read by immunoSEQ multiplex PCR, and TCRdb kept only the in-frame ones, dropping some. The profile shows 600,000 to 700,000 clones, about an eighth of them singletons. Sequencing used naive CD4+ T cells from blood. These receptor sequences come from a man between 18 and 35 years old with type 1 diabetes. Both conserved end residues are part of each CDR3. A D gene is named only where the DNA matches it firmly. Size is stated for part of the rows, as once, few or many counts, or as a class when the clone is expanded.

clone size,V gene,J gene,D gene,CDR3 protein,CDR3 DNA
few,TRBV7-9,TRBJ1-1,NA,CASSFPTLNTEAFF,TGTGCCAGCAGCTTCCCGACTTTGAACACTGAAGCTTTCTTT
NA,TRBV6-5,TRBJ1-2,NA,CASSYDPLGDYGYTF,TGTGCCAGCAGTTATGACCCACTGGGGGACTATGGCTACACCTTC
NA,TRBV19,TRBJ2-1,NA,CASSIINEQFF,TGTGCCAGTAGTATAATCAATGAGCAGTTCTTC
few,TRBV6-1,TRBJ2-7,NA,CASSEAMAGWYEQYF,TGTGCCAGCAGTGAAGCGATGGCAGGCTGGTACGAGCAGTACTTC
NA,TRBV5-1,TRBJ2-7,NA,CASSLAPGTPASYEQYF,TGCGCCAGCAGCTTGGCCCCCGGGACACCGGCTTCCTACGAGCAGTACTTC
NA,TRBV18,TRBJ2-3,TRBD1,CASSPTGDLDTQYF,TGTGCCAGCTCACCAACAGGGGATTTGGATACGCAGTATTTT
NA,TRBV6-5,TRBJ1-6,NA,CASSYSQTNSPLHF,TGTGCCAGCAGTTACTCCCAGACGAATTCACCCCTCCACTTT
few,TRBV10-3,TRBJ1-2,TRBD1,CAISEGQGDGYTF,TGTGCCATCAGTGAGGGACAGGGTGATGGCTACACCTTC
few,TRBV5-5,TRBJ2-7,NA,CASSENPGRGYEQYF,TGTGCCAGCAGCGAGAATCCGGGACGGGGATACGAGCAGTACTTC
NA,TRBV10-3,TRBJ2-7,NA,CAISYSSYEQYF,TGTGCCATCAGCTATAGCTCCTACGAGCAGTACTTC
few,TRBV13,TRBJ1-1,NA,CASSLGGLMNTEAFF,TGTGCCAGCAGCTTAGGGGGACTCATGAACACTGAAGCTTTCTTT
NA,TRBV29-1,TRBJ1-2,NA,CSVGGAPGEDFYGYTF,TGCAGCGTTGGAGGGGCCCCAGGGGAGGACTTCTATGGCTACACCTTC
NA,TRBV4-2,TRBJ2-5,TRBD2,CASSQAGGIQETQYF,TGTGCCAGCAGCCAAGCGGGGGGGATCCAAGAGACCCAGTACTTC
few,TRBV6-5,TRBJ1-2,TRBD1,CASKHRDRGLDGYTF,TGTGCCAGCAAACACCGGGACAGGGGGTTAGATGGCTACACCTTC
NA,TRBV10-3,TRBJ1-1,TRBD1,CAISGLSDRGNTEAFF,TGTGCCATCAGTGGCCTATCTGACAGGGGGAACACTGAAGCTTTCTTT
NA,TRBV18,TRBJ1-3,NA,CASSPSEMGSGNTIYF,TGTGCCAGCTCACCATCCGAGATGGGATCTGGAAACACCATATATTTT
few,TRBV2,TRBJ2-5,NA,CASSEETQYF,TGTGCCAGCAGTGAGGAGACCCAGTACTTC
few,TRBV4-2,TRBJ2-1,TRBD1,CASSQGGQGAVEQFF,TGTGCCAGCAGCCAAGGAGGGCAGGGGGCTGTTGAGCAGTTCTTC
NA,TRBV7-9,TRBJ1-6,NA,CASSHAGEYTPLHF,TGTGCCAGCAGCCATGCTGGGGAGTATACACCCCTCCACTTT
NA,TRBV28,TRBJ1-1,NA,CASRTTGRAEAFF,TGTGCCAGCAGGACTACGGGGAGGGCTGAAGCTTTCTTT
few,TRBV29-1,TRBJ2-3,NA,CSVERVEADTQYF,TGCAGCGTTGAAAGGGTCGAGGCAGATACGCAGTATTTT
few,TRBV9,TRBJ2-1,TRBD1,CASSDRRTGGNEQFF,TGTGCCAGCAGTGATCGGCGGACAGGCGGCAATGAGCAGTTCTTC